Sequencing of this T cell receptor beta chain was carried out in a study of identical twins. Study results and caveats: With beta out-of-frame sequences, excess sharing by twins was weaker.

Remarks on this clonotype: Its antigen remains unidentified.

With template switching, a universal primer site was added, and the cDNA carried unique molecular identifiers. TCRdb used MiXCR to reprocess the 5' RACE reads, holding one entry per CDR3 protein. The sample includes some 330,000 distinct CDR3 sequences, 7% to 9.5% of them seen just once. From germline, CDR1 is SGHVS and CDR2 FQNEAQ. V lost 1 base and J 9 bases, leaving 24 bases between the germline ends. The CDR3 extends over 17 amino acids. This clonotype originated in a woman in her forties or fifties in good health. V is TRBV7-8 and J is TRBJ2-5, with D possibly called TRBD1 or TRBD2 (5 bases each). The sample comprised naive T cells sorted from blood. This chain's CDR3 is CASSLERDPKSLRAQYF. In nucleotides, the CDR3 is TGTGCCAGCAGCTTAGAACGGGACCCCAAATCCTTGCGGGCCCAGTACTTC. Filled out from reference TRBV7-8 and TRBJ2-5, the complete variable domain reads GAGVSQSPRYKVAKRGQDVALRCDPISGHVSLFWYQQALGQGPEFLTYFQNEAQLDKSGLPSDRFFAERPEGSVSTLKIQRTQQEDSAVYLCASSLERDPKSLRAQYFGPGTRLLVL.